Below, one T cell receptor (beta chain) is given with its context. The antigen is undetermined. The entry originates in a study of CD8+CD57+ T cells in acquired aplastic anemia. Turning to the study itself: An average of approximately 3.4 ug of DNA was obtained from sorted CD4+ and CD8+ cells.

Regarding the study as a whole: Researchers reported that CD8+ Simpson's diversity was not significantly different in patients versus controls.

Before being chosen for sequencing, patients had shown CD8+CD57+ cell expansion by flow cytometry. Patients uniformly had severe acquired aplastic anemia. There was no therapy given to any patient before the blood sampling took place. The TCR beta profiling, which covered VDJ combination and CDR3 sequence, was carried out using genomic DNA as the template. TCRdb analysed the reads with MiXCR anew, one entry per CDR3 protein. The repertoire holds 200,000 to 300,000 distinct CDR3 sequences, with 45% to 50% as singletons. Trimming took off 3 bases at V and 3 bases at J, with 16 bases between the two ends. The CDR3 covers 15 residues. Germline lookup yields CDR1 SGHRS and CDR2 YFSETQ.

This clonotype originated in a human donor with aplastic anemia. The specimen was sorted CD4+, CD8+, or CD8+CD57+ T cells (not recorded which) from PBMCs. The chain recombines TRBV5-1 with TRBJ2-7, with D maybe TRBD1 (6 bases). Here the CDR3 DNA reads TGCGCCAGCAGCTCAAATCCAGGGGTGGACTACGAGCAGTACTTC. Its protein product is CASSSNPGVDYEQYF.